This TCR beta chain stems from a study of blood T cells in healthy people across ages. The use of a sample-barcoded 5' primer and a J-beta primer mix characterized a second PCR of 7 to 11 cycles. In TCRdb, the 5' RACE reads were re-called with MiXCR into one record per CDR3 protein. The sample holds roughly 1.4 million distinct CDR3 sequences, approximately 63% seen once. The ends lost 1 base at V and 6 bases at J; junction bases unmatched: 13. CDR1 is SGHDN, CDR2 FVKESK, per germline. The CDR3 spans 17 residues. Per-sample yields of isolated PBMCs were at least 6 million. This TCR derives from a man aged 18 to 29 in good health. The V and J genes are TRBV14 and TRBJ2-3, with 7 bases identical to TRBD2. The sequenced material came from blood. DNA of the CDR3: TGTGCCAGCAGCCAAGTCCTAGCGGCCGACGGATTTGATACGCAGTATTTT. Residues: CASSQVLAADGFDTQYF.